The 20 T cell receptor beta chains in this list originate from one sample, sequenced in a study of blood T cell repertoires in COVID-19. TCRdb keeps only in-frame clones here, not all; method: immunoSEQ multiplex PCR. The sample lists 81,000 or so clones; over 80% were seen once. Sequencing was performed on peripheral blood. The origin of the receptors is a woman in her fifties or sixties with active COVID-19.

The rearrangement joins TRBV19 to TRBJ1-1; 10 bases align to TRBD1. The V gene's germline CDR1 is LNHDA and CDR2 SQIVND (reference sequence). The CDR3 consists of 15 residues. V lost 4 bases to trimming and J lost 3 bases; unmatched junction nucleotides: 5. The CDR3 nucleotides read TGTGCCAGTAGTAACCCCGGACAGGGGGACACTGAAGCTTTCTTT. Its protein product is CASSNPGQGDTEAFF. The full variable domain, completed using reference TRBV19 and TRBJ1-1, is DGGITQSPKYLFRKEGQNVTLSCEQNLNHDAMYWYRQDPGQGLRLIYYSQIVNDFQKGDIAEGYSVSREKKESFPLTVTSAQKNPTAFYLCASSNPGQGDTEAFFGQGTRLTVV.

CDR3 sequence (DNA): TGTGCCAGCAGCTTAGGAAGGGGGGATACGCAGTATTTT. This translates into CASSLGRGDTQYF. The chain employs TRBV7-2 and TRBJ2-3, with D tentatively TRBD1 (6 bases). The V gene lost 1 base and the J gene lost 6 bases, with 8 bases spanning the gap. The CDR3 has 13 residues. Germline CDR1 SGHTA, CDR2 FQGNSA.

This chain uses TRBV3-1 (or the pseudogene TRBV3-2) with TRBJ2-5; 7 nucleotides align to TRBD1. Germline lookup yields CDR1 LGHDT and CDR2 YNNKEL (reference sequence). Losses at the gene ends were 2 bases for V and 4 bases for J; bases not matched to a gene: 10. The CDR3 length is 16 residues. The CDR3 sequence: CASSQRRDRGSETQYF. The CDR3 nucleotides read TGTGCCAGCAGCCAACGCCGGGACAGAGGATCAGAGACCCAGTACTTC.

The genes are TRBV9 and TRBJ1-4, with TRBD1 matching 8 bases. Germline V lookup: CDR1 SGDLS, CDR2 YYNGEE. With 4 bases clipped from V and 8 bases from J, the junction kept 19 bases outside the gene matches. The CDR3 length is 18 residues. CDR3 sequence (DNA): TGTGCCAGCAGCTCGTGGACAGGGTCTGAGTCGGGGAAAGAAAAACTGTTTTTT. Translating gives CASSSWTGSESGKEKLFF.

The DNA for the CDR3 is TGCGCCAGCAGCTTGGCGGCGGCTAGCGTATCAGATACGCAGTATTTT. Its translation: CASSLAAASVSDTQYF. The rearrangement uses TRBV5-1 and TRBJ2-3, with D possibly TRBD2 on 6 matching bases. The CDR3 totals 16 residues. Germline CDR1 is SGHRS and CDR2 is YFSETQ. Deletions cut 0 bases from V and 4 bases from J, with 15 bases between.

This chain uses TRBV19 with TRBJ1-5, with D perhaps TRBD1 (5 bases). The germline gives CDR1 LNHDA, CDR2 SQIVND (reference sequence). CDR3 length: 14 residues. V gave up 3 bases and J gave up 2 bases, with 8 bases separating them. This CDR3 reads CASSILQGNQPQHF. Written as DNA, the CDR3 is TGTGCCAGTAGTATTTTACAGGGCAATCAGCCCCAGCATTTT.

The chain combines TRBV7-9 with TRBJ1-2; D possibly corresponds to TRBD1 (6 bases). The V gene's germline CDR1 is SEHNR and CDR2 FQNEAQ (reference sequence). The CDR3 has 12 residues. V lost 3 bases to trimming and J lost 7 bases, with 9 bases between them. This CDR3 reads CASSFPGVGYTF. CDR3 bases: TGTGCCAGCAGCTTCCCAGGGGTTGGCTACACCTTC. The full variable domain, completed using reference TRBV7-9 and TRBJ1-2, is DTGVSQNPRHKITKRGQNVTFRCDPISEHNRLYWYRQTLGQGPEFLTYFQNEAQLEKSRLLSDRFSAERPKGSFSTLEIQRTEQGDSAMYLCASSFPGVGYTFGSGTRLTVV.

This chain links TRBV24-1 with TRBJ2-6, with a tentative D call TRBD2 (6 bases). With 3 bases removed from V and 5 bases from J, the gap between germline ends came to 19 bases. Germline CDR1 KGHDR, CDR2 SFDVKD. This CDR3 comprises 18 residues. The CDR3 loop reads CATSDPGGAKERANVLTF. The CDR3 DNA sequence: TGTGCCACCAGTGATCCCGGGGGTGCCAAGGAGAGGGCCAACGTCCTGACTTTC.

The rearrangement links TRBV11-2 to TRBJ2-3; D gene unclear. CDR3 length: 14 residues. Germline V gene lookup returns CDR1 SGHAT and CDR2 FQNNGV. V was pared by 5 bases and J by 4 bases, with 13 bases between. The DNA for the CDR3 is TGTGCCAGCAGCCCTTATCCGTCCGCAGATACGCAGTATTTT. Protein: CASSPYPSADTQYF.

This chain links TRBV5-8 with TRBJ1-2; D might be TRBD1 (6 bases). The CDR3 covers 14 residues. V lost 2 bases, J lost 5 bases, and 13 bases lay in between. CDR1 and CDR2 from the germline V gene are SGHTS and YDEGEE. The DNA of the CDR3 is TGTGCCAGCAGCTTTTTGGGACACCAGTATGGCTACACCTTC. Translated, it gives CASSFLGHQYGYTF. Complete variable domain (other parts from reference TRBV5-8 and TRBJ1-2): EAGVTQSPTHLIKTRGQQATLRCSPISGHTSVYWYQQALGLGLQFLLWYDEGEERNRGNFPPRFSGRQFPNYSSELNVNALELEDSALYLCASSFLGHQYGYTFGSGTRLTVV.

The count of this clone is one. V and J are TRBV28 and TRBJ2-7; D uncertain. The ends were cut back, 2 bases at V and 6 bases at J, with 8 bases in the middle. This CDR3 has 12 residues. Germline CDR1 is MDHEN and CDR2 is SYDVKM. CDR3 residues: CASSLGVSEQYF. The DNA of the CDR3 is TGTGCCAGCAGTTTAGGAGTATCCGAGCAGTACTTC. Complete variable domain (other parts from reference TRBV28 and TRBJ2-7): DVKVTQSSRYLVKRTGEKVFLECVQDMDHENMFWYRQDPGLGLRLIYFSYDVKMKEKGDIPEGYSVSREKKERFSLILESASTNQTSMYLCASSLGVSEQYFGPGTRLTVT.

The chain joins TRBV20-1 to TRBJ1-2; possibly TRBD1 for D (5 bases). Trimming pared 3 bases from V and 8 bases from J, leaving 19 bases between. CDR3 length equals 14 residues. Germline CDR1 and CDR2: DFQATT and SNEGSKA (reference sequence). The CDR3 protein is CSASSETREGGYTF. The CDR3 DNA reads TGCAGTGCTAGTTCGGAGACGAGGGAGGGGGGCTACACCTTC.

This clone appeared a single time. The gene calls are TRBV24-1 and TRBJ1-2; TRBD1 aligns across 10 bases. CDR1 is KGHDR and CDR2 is SFDVKD in the germline V gene. CDR3 length: 14 residues. Losses at the gene ends were 7 bases for V and 4 bases for J; bases not matched to a gene: 5. CDR3: CATSMGQGSYGYTF. The CDR3 region has the DNA TGTGCCACCAGCATGGGACAGGGGAGCTATGGCTACACCTTC.

The J gene is TRBJ2-2, the V gene TRBV7-9; 8 positions agree with TRBD1. This CDR3 contains 17 residues. Looked up from germline, CDR1 is SEHNR and CDR2 is FQNEAQ (reference sequence). The trim removed 4 bases at V and 2 bases at J, leaving 9 bases unmatched. The CDR3 DNA is TGTGCCAGCAGCTCCCCCCCAGGGGGCACCAACACCGGGGAGCTGTTTTTT. As protein: CASSSPPGGTNTGELFF.

The chain couples TRBV19 to TRBJ1-1, with D tentatively TRBD1 (5 bases). Germline V CDR1 and CDR2: LNHDA, SQIVND (reference sequence). Trimming cost V 7 bases and J 1 base, with 19 bases left between them. The CDR3 length is 16 residues. The CDR3 region has the DNA TGTGCCAGTAAGGAAGGGGCGCGAGTCAGGAACACTGAAGCTTTCTTT. Amino acids: CASKEGARVRNTEAFF.

To note about this clone: The junction departs from the called germline gene at one end, perhaps through a read error. The V and J genes are TRBV7-2 and TRBJ1-6; D might be TRBD1 (6 bases). The CDR3 has 15 amino acids. Per germline, CDR1 SGHTA and CDR2 FQGNSA. CDR3 sequence reads: CASSIAGTPNSPLHF. CDR3 DNA: TGTGCCAGCAGCATAGCAGGGACACCCAATTCACCCCTCCACTTT.

This chain joins TRBV28 and TRBJ2-7; 12 nucleotides align to TRBD1. There are 16 residues in the CDR3. The germline CDR1 and CDR2 sequences are MDHEN and SYDVKM. V lost 6 bases and J lost 6; bases outside the gene matches: 12. The CDR3 sequence is CASSQARGTGGREQYF. DNA for the CDR3: TGTGCCAGCAGCCAAGCCCGGGGGACAGGGGGCCGCGAGCAGTACTTC. The full variable domain, in which reference TRBV28 and TRBJ2-7 provide the parts outside the CDR3, is DVKVTQSSRYLVKRTGEKVFLECVQDMDHENMFWYRQDPGLGLRLIYFSYDVKMKEKGDIPEGYSVSREKKERFSLILESASTNQTSMYLCASSQARGTGGREQYFGPGTRLTVT.

The rearrangement links TRBV7-9 to TRBJ1-2; perhaps TRBD1 as D (5 bases). Germline V gives CDR1 SEHNR, CDR2 FQNEAQ (reference sequence). The CDR3 length is 15 residues. V was trimmed by 1 base and J by 8 bases, leaving 17 bases between them. DNA of the CDR3: TGTGCCAGCAGCTTAGGAGGGGAGGTCGGACGGGGCTACACCTTC. Translation: CASSLGGEVGRGYTF.

V usage is TRBV15 and J usage is TRBJ1-4; the match to TRBD1 covers 8 bases. Losses at the gene ends were 4 bases for V and 3 bases for J; bases not matched to a gene: 7. In germline, CDR1 is LNHNV, CDR2 YYDKDF (reference sequence). The CDR3 sequence is 16 residues long. As DNA, the CDR3 is TGTGCCACCAGCACAGGGGGCGCGGGAGCTAATGAAAAACTGTTTTTT. This gives the protein CATSTGGAGANEKLFF.

The chain has TRBV5-4 and TRBJ2-3, with 9 bases matching TRBD2. V shed 2 bases and J 2 bases; nucleotides not matched to a gene: 3. CDR1 SGHNT and CDR2 YYREEE come from the germline V gene (reference sequence). CDR3 length: 15 residues. The CDR3 sequence: CASSFGGGDTDTQYF. The DNA of the CDR3 is TGTGCCAGCAGCTTTGGCGGGGGGGACACAGATACGCAGTATTTT.